This TCR beta chain was sequenced in a study of human T cells and chemical hapten exposure. The CDR3 is 12 amino acids. Deletions cut 6 bases from V and 5 bases from J, with 10 bases between. Time point of the sample: patch test 2, 6 weeks after DPC sensitization. The treatment here: therapeutic diphenylcyclopropenone sensitization with weekly scalp DPC. TCRdb redid the calling of the RACE reads with MiXCR, one entry per CDR3 protein. The table records 35,000 to 45,000 distinct CDR3 sequences, 8.9% of them present only once. This clonotype was seen ten or more times. The clonotype was recovered from a woman aged 40-49 years with alopecia areata. Some clones in this sample may be carry-over from other donors' samples. The rearrangement links TRBV12-3 or TRBV12-4 to TRBJ1-2, with D possibly being TRBD1 (6 bases). The sequencing here drew on whole blood, taken in connection with sensitization to the hapten diphenylcyclopropenone (DPC). CDR3 region: CASSRTVYGYTF. CDR3 coding DNA: TGTGCCAGCAGCCGGACAGTATATGGCTACACCTTC.